The clone carrying this TCR beta chain was picked up a small number of times. The antigen remains unidentified. Scientists made TCR beta libraries using quantitative 5'-RACE with molecular barcodes. TCRdb passed the 5' RACE reads through MiXCR, listing each CDR3 protein once. The sample lists hundreds of thousands of distinct CDR3 sequences; around 19% were seen once. The CDR3 has 14 residues. Looked up from germline, CDR1 is MNHEY and CDR2 is SVGAGI. V was clipped by 0 bases and J by 4 bases, with 7 bases between them. The data belong to a study of CD8 T cells in ankylosing spondylitis. Study conclusions and caveats: Disease-associated clonotypes exhibited CD8+ identity and were relatively infrequent in peripheral blood. Certain motif variants had earlier appeared in reactive arthritis synovial fluid and blood. Disease-linked clones were reportedly significantly enriched in matched ankylosing spondylitis synovial fluid. Characteristic of ankylosing spondylitis blood, it appeared, was a TCR beta motif comprising roughly eight highly homologous variants.

Sequencing used blood, either unsorted or a sorted T cell fraction (not recorded which). The receptor was derived from a male donor with ankylosing spondylitis. The rearrangement joins TRBV6-5 to TRBJ2-1, with D unresolved. The DNA for the CDR3 is TGTGCCAGCAGTTACTCCGGGCAGTACAATGAGCAGTTCTTC. This codes for CASSYSGQYNEQFF.